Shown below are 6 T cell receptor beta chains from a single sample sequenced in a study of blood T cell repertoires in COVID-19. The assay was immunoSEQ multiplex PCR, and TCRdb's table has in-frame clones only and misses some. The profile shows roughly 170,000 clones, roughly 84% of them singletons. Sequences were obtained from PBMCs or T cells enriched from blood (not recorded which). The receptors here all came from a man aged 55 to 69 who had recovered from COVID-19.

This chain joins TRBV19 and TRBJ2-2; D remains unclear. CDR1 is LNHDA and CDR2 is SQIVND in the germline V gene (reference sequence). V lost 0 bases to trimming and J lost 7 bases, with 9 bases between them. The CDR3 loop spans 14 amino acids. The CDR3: CASSIDLRLGELFF. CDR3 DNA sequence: TGTGCCAGTAGTATAGATCTTCGTCTCGGGGAGCTGTTTTTT.

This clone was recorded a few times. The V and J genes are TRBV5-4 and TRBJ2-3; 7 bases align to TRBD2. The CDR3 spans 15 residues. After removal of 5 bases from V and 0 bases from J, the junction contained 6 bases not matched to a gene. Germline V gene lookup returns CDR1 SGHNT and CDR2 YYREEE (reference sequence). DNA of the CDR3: TGTGCCAGCAGAGACCAGCGGGGTAGCACAGATACGCAGTATTTT. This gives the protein CASRDQRGSTDTQYF. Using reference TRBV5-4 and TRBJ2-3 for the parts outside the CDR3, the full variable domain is ETGVTQSPTHLIKTRGQQVTLRCSSQSGHNTVSWYQQALGQGPQFIFQYYREEENGRGNFPPRFSGLQFPNYSSELNVNALELDDSALYLCASRDQRGSTDTQYFGPGTRLTVL.

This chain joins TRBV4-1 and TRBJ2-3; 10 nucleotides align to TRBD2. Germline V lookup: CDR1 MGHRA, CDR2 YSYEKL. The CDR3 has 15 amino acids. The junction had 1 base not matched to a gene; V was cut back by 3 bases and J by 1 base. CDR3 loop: CASSQSGGGTDTQYF. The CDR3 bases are TGCGCCAGCAGCCAGAGCGGGGGGGGCACAGATACGCAGTATTTT.

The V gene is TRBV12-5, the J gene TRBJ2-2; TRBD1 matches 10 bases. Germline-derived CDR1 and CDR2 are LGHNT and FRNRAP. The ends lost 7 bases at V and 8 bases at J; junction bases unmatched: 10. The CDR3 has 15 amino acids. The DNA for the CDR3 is TGTGCTAGTGCCCCGGGACAGGGGAACGGTGGGGAGCTGTTTTTT. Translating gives CASAPGQGNGGELFF.

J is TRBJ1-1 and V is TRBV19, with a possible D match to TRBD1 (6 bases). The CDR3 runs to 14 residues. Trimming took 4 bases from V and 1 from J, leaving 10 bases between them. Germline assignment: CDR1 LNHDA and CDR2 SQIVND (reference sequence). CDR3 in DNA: TGTGCCAGTAGTACCGGGACATCGAACACTGAAGCTTTCTTT. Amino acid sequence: CASSTGTSNTEAFF. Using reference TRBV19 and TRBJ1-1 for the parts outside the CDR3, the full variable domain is DGGITQSPKYLFRKEGQNVTLSCEQNLNHDAMYWYRQDPGQGLRLIYYSQIVNDFQKGDIAEGYSVSREKKESFPLTVTSAQKNPTAFYLCASSTGTSNTEAFFGQGTRLTVV.

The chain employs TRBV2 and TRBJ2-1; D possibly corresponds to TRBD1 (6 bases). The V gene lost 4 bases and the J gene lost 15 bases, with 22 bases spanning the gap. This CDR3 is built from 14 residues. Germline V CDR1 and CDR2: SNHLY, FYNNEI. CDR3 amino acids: CASSVVTGRLWVFF. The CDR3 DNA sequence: TGTGCCAGCAGTGTCGTGACAGGCAGGTTGTGGGTGTTCTTC.